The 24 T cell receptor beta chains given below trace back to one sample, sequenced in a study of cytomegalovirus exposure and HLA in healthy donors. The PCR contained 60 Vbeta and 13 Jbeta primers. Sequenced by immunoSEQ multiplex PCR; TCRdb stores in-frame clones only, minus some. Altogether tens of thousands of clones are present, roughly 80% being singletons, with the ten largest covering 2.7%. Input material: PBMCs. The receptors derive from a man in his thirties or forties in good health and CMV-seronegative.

CDR3 coding DNA: TGTGCCAGCAGCTCCGACAGCCTATTTAACTATGGCTACACCTTC. Residues: CASSSDSLFNYGYTF. V is TRBV7-6 and J is TRBJ1-2, with a weak D call TRBD1 (5 bases). CDR1 and CDR2 (germline): SGHVS, FNYEAQ. This CDR3 comprises 15 residues. Deletions cut 4 bases from V and 1 base from J, with 13 bases between.

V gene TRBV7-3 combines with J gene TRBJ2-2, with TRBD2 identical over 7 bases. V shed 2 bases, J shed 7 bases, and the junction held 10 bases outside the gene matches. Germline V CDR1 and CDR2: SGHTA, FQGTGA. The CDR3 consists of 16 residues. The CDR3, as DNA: TGTGCCAGCAGCTTACGGACTAGGACCTCCCACGGGGAGCTGTTTTTT. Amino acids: CASSLRTRTSHGELFF.

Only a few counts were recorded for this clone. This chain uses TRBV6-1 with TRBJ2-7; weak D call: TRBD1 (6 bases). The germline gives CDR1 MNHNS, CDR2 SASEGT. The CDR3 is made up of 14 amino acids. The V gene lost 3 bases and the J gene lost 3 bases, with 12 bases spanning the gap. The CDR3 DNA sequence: TGTGCCAGCAGTGACAGGGGAGAACACTACGAGCAGTACTTC. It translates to CASSDRGEHYEQYF.

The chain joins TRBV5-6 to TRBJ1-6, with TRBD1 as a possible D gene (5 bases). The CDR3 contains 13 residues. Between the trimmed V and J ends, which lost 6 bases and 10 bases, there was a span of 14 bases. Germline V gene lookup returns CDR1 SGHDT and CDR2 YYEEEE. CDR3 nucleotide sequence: TGTGCCAGCAACTCAGGGAAAGAATCACCCCTCCACTTT. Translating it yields CASNSGKESPLHF. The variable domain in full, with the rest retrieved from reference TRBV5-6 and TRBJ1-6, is DAGVTQSPTHLIKTRGQQVTLRCSPKSGHDTVSWYQQALGQGPQFIFQYYEEEERQRGNFPDRFSGHQFPNYSSELNVNALLLGDSALYLCASNSGKESPLHFGNGTRLTVT.

CDR3 in DNA: TGTGCCAGCAACAGACCTAACTATGGCTACACCTTC. Residues: CASNRPNYGYTF. The chain links TRBV2 to TRBJ1-2; no definite D call. Germline assignment: CDR1 SNHLY and CDR2 FYNNEI. The CDR3 is made up of 12 amino acids. Trimming shortened V by 7 bases and J by 0 bases, and 6 bases separated the two germline ends.

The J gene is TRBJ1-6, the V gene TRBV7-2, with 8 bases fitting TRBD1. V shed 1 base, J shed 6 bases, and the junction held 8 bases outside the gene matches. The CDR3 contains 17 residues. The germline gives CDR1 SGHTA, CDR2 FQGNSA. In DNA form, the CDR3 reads TGTGCCAGCAGCTTAGTGGTCGGGCAGGGGGCTAATTCACCCCTCCACTTT. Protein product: CASSLVVGQGANSPLHF.

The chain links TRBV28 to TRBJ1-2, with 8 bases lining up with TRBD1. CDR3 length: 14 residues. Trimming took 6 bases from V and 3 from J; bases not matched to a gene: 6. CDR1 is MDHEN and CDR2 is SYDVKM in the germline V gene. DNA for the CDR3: TGTGCCAGCAGCCTACAGGGGGTTGACTATGGCTACACCTTC. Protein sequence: CASSLQGVDYGYTF.

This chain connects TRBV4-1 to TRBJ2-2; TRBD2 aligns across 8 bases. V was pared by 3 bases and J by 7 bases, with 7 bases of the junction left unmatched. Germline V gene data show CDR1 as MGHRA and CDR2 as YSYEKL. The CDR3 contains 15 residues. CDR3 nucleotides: TGCGCCAGCAGCCAGTCGGGGGGGTACGTCGGGGAGCTGTTTTTT. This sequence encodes CASSQSGGYVGELFF.

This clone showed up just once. The CDR3 DNA is TGTGCCAGCAGTCCGTATCACGGGACTAATGAAAAACTGTTTTTT. This translates into CASSPYHGTNEKLFF. The chain employs TRBV25-1 and TRBJ1-4; no reliable D call. This CDR3 comprises 15 residues. Trimming took off 5 bases at V and 2 bases at J, with 12 bases between the two ends. Germline loops: CDR1 MGHDK, CDR2 SYGVNS.

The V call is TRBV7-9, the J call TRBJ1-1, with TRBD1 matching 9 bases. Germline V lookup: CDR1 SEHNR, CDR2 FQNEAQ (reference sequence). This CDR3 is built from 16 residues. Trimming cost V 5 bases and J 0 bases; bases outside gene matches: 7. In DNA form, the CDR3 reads TGTGCCAGCAGCCCAATTACAGGGGGCCTGAACACTGAAGCTTTCTTT. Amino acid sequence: CASSPITGGLNTEAFF.

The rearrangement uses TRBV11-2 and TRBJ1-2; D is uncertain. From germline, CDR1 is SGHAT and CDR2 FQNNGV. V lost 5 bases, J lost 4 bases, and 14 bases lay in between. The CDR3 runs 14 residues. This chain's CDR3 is CASSPTDAGYGYTF. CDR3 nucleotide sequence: TGTGCCAGCAGCCCGACGGACGCGGGCTATGGCTACACCTTC.

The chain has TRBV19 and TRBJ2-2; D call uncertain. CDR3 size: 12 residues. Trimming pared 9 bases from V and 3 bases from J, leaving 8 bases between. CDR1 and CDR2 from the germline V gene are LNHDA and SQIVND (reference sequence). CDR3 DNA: TGTGCCAGCCTAACCCACACCGGGGAGCTGTTTTTT. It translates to CASLTHTGELFF. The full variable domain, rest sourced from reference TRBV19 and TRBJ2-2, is DGGITQSPKYLFRKEGQNVTLSCEQNLNHDAMYWYRQDPGQGLRLIYYSQIVNDFQKGDIAEGYSVSREKKESFPLTVTSAQKNPTAFYLCASLTHTGELFFGEGSRLTVL.

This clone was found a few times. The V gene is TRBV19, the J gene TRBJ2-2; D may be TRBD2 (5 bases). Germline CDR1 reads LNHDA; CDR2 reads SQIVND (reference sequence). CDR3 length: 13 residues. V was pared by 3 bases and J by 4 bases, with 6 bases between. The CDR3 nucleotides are TGTGCCAGTAGTATTGAGGGCACCGGGGAGCTGTTTTTT. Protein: CASSIEGTGELFF.

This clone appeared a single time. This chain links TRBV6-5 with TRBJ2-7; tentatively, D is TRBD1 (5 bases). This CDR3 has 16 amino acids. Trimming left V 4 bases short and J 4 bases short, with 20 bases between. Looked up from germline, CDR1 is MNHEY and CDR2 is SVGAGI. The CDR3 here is CASSSILTQTAYEQYF. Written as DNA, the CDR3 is TGTGCCAGCAGTTCCATATTAACCCAGACAGCTTACGAGCAGTACTTC.

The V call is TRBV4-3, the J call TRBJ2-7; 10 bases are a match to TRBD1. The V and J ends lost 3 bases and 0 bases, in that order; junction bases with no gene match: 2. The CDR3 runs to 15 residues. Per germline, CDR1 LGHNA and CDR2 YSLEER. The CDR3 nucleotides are TGCGCCAGCAGCCAGGACAGGGGGACCTCCTACGAGCAGTACTTC. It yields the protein CASSQDRGTSYEQYF.

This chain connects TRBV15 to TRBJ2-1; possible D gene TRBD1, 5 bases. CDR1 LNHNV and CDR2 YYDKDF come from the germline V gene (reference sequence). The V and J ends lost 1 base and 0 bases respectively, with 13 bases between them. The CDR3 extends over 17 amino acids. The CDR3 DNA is TGTGCCACCAGCAGAGTAAGGGGCCGTAGCTCCTACAATGAGCAGTTCTTC. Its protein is CATSRVRGRSSYNEQFF.

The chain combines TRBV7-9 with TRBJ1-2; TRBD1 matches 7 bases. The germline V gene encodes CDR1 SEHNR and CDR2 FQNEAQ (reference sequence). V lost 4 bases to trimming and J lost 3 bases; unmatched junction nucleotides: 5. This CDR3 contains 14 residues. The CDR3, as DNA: TGTGCCAGCAGCTCGACAGGGATCCACTATGGCTACACCTTC. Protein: CASSSTGIHYGYTF.

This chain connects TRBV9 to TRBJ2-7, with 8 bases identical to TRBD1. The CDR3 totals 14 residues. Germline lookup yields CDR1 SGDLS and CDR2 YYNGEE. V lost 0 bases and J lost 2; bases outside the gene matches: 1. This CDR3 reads CASSVGTGTYEQYF. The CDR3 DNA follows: TGTGCCAGCAGCGTAGGGACAGGGACCTACGAGCAGTACTTC.

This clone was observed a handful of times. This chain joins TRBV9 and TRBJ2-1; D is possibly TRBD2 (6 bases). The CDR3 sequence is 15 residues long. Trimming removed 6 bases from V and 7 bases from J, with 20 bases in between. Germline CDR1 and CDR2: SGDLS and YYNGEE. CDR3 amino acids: CASNQEGLTLNEQFF. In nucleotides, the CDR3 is TGTGCCAGCAACCAAGAGGGACTTACCCTGAATGAGCAGTTCTTC.

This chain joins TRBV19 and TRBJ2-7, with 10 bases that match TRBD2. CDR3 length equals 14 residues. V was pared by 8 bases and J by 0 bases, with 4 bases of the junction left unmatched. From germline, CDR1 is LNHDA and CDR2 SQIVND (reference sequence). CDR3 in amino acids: CASGLAGVSYEQYF. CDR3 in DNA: TGTGCCAGTGGTCTAGCGGGGGTCTCCTACGAGCAGTACTTC. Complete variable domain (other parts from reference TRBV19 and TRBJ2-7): DGGITQSPKYLFRKEGQNVTLSCEQNLNHDAMYWYRQDPGQGLRLIYYSQIVNDFQKGDIAEGYSVSREKKESFPLTVTSAQKNPTAFYLCASGLAGVSYEQYFGPGTRLTVT.

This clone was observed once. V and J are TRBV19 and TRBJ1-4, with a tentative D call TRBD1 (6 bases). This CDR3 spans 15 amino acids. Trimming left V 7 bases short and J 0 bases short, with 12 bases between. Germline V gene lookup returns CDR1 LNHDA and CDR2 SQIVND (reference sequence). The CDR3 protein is CASMRTAATNEKLFF. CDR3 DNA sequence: TGTGCCAGTATGAGGACAGCAGCAACTAATGAAAAACTGTTTTTT.

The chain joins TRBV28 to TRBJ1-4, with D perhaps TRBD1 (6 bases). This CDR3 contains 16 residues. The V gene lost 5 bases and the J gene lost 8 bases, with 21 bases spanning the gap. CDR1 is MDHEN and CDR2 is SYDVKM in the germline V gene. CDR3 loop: CASSPPGWGRREKLFF. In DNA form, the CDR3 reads TGTGCCAGCAGTCCCCCGGGCTGGGGGCGAAGAGAAAAACTGTTTTTT.

For the CDR3, the DNA is TGCGCCAGCAGCTTCGAGGTGAACACTGAAGCTTTCTTT. Amino acids: CASSFEVNTEAFF. The V and J genes are TRBV5-1 and TRBJ1-1; no definite D call. Per germline, CDR1 SGHRS and CDR2 YFSETQ. Trimming removed 2 bases at V and 0 bases at J, with 5 bases between. The CDR3 contains 13 residues.

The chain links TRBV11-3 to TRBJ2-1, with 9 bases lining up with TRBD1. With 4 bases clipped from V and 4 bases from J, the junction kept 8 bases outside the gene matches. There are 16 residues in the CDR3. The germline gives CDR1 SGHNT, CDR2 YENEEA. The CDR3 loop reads CASSSGTGMGYNEQFF. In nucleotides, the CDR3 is TGTGCCAGCAGCTCCGGGACAGGGATGGGATACAATGAGCAGTTCTTC.